Below, 17 T cell receptor beta chains from the same sample are listed, as sequenced in a study of shared clonotypes between healthy human individuals. Sequenced by immunoSEQ multiplex PCR; TCRdb stores in-frame clones only, minus some. The profile shows around 2,000,000 clones, approximately 94% of them singletons. As defined, naive CD8 cells were CD45RO-negative and positively selected for CCR7, with terminally differentiated effector memory CD45RA+ cells excluded. The sequencing sample was made of naive CD8+ T cells from PBMCs. These receptors were taken from a man between 18 and 35 years old in good health. Some clones in this sample may be carry-over from other donors' samples.

The rearrangement joins TRBV6-4 to TRBJ1-2; D is uncertain. The V end was cut by 0 bases, the J end by 5 bases, with 16 bases between. The germline V gene encodes CDR1 MRHNA and CDR2 SNTAGT. This CDR3 spans 16 amino acids. DNA of the CDR3: TGTGCCAGCAGTGACTCGGAGGCAGGCGGCCTATATGGCTACACCTTC. Translation: CASSDSEAGGLYGYTF.

The count of this clone is one. J is TRBJ1-3 and V is TRBV10-3, with D perhaps TRBD1 (5 bases). CDR1 and CDR2 (germline): ENHRY, SYGVKD. This CDR3 comprises 16 residues. V lost 4 bases and J lost 4, with 17 bases in between. Here the CDR3 DNA reads TGTGCCATCAGTGGGACCAGGGTATCGGCCGGAAACACCATATATTTT. Protein sequence: CAISGTRVSAGNTIYF.

A word on this clone: The same CDR3 also results from other DNA sequences found in this sample. The chain uses TRBV28 and TRBJ2-7, with a weak D call TRBD2 (5 bases). Germline V gene lookup returns CDR1 MDHEN and CDR2 SYDVKM. The CDR3 runs 15 residues. Trimming shortened V by 2 bases and J by 0 bases, and 11 bases separated the two germline ends. The CDR3 nucleotides are TGTGCCAGCAGTTTACTAGCCGGTCCCTCCTACGAGCAGTACTTC. Amino acid sequence: CASSLLAGPSYEQYF. The full variable domain, in which reference TRBV28 and TRBJ2-7 provide the parts outside the CDR3, is DVKVTQSSRYLVKRTGEKVFLECVQDMDHENMFWYRQDPGLGLRLIYFSYDVKMKEKGDIPEGYSVSREKKERFSLILESASTNQTSMYLCASSLLAGPSYEQYFGPGTRLTVT.

In this sample, this clone turned up a few times. Other DNA sequences in the sample encode the same CDR3. This chain uses TRBV27 with TRBJ2-1; D is possibly TRBD2 (5 bases). CDR3 length equals 13 residues. V lost 2 bases and J lost 7, with 9 bases in between. Germline values: CDR1 MNHEY, CDR2 SMNVEV (reference sequence). The CDR3 DNA reads as TGTGCCAGCAGTTTAATACGCGGGAATGAGCAGTTCTTC. This translates into CASSLIRGNEQFF.

About this clone itself: Other DNA sequences of this sample code for an identical CDR3. The genes are TRBV6-1 and TRBJ1-3; D call uncertain. The ends were cut back, 2 bases at V and 4 bases at J, with 9 bases in the middle. The germline CDR1 and CDR2 sequences are MNHNS and SASEGT. The CDR3 is made up of 14 amino acids. This CDR3 is CASSERGSGNTIYF. CDR3 nucleotides: TGTGCCAGCAGTGAACGAGGGTCGGGAAACACCATATATTTT.

J is TRBJ1-1 and V is TRBV30; D is unresolved. This CDR3 has 15 amino acids. Per the germline V gene, CDR1 is GTSNPN and CDR2 is SVGIG (reference sequence). Trimming pared 4 bases from V and 3 bases from J, leaving 18 bases between. The CDR3: CAWIGLGQFYTEAFF. The CDR3 nucleotides read TGTGCCTGGATTGGCTTGGGCCAGTTCTACACTGAAGCTTTCTTT.

This clone was seen more than once but under ten times. The gene calls are TRBV28 and TRBJ1-5; D remains unclear. CDR3 length: 14 amino acids. The V gene lost 3 bases and the J gene lost 2 bases, with 8 bases spanning the gap. CDR1 is MDHEN and CDR2 is SYDVKM in the germline V gene. CDR3 nucleotide sequence: TGTGCCAGCAGTTTCCGGGTAGGCAATCAGCCCCAGCATTTT. This sequence encodes CASSFRVGNQPQHF.

The V call is TRBV7-9, the J call TRBJ2-5, with D hard to call. The CDR3 is 11 amino acids. Trimming took 6 bases from V and 5 from J, leaving 7 bases between them. The germline V gene encodes CDR1 SEHNR and CDR2 FQNEAQ (reference sequence). CDR3 amino acids: CASRVFETQYF. The CDR3 nucleotides are TGTGCCAGCAGGGTTTTCGAGACCCAGTACTTC.

The rearrangement links TRBV4-1 to TRBJ2-5; 15 bases line up with TRBD2. Germline trimming cut 3 bases from V and 7 bases from J; bases unmatched to any gene: 9. This CDR3 has 17 amino acids. Germline V gene sequence: CDR1 MGHRA, CDR2 YSYEKL. DNA of the CDR3: TGCGCCAGCAGCCAGGATGGACTAGCGGGAGGGCAGGGGACCCAGTACTTC. Protein product: CASSQDGLAGGQGTQYF.

This clone appeared a single time. The chain links TRBV6-5 to TRBJ2-3; D is possibly TRBD1 (6 bases). The germline V gene has CDR1 MNHEY and CDR2 SVGAGI. The CDR3 covers 14 residues. Trimming cost V 2 bases and J 2 bases, with 8 bases left between them. The CDR3 nucleotides read TGTGCCAGCAGTTACGGGACAACCACAGATACGCAGTATTTT. Protein sequence: CASSYGTTTDTQYF.

The gene calls are TRBV19 and TRBJ2-1; TRBD1 matches at 9 bases. V was clipped by 7 bases and J by 5 bases; unmatched bases: 9. Germline assignment: CDR1 LNHDA and CDR2 SQIVND (reference sequence). The CDR3 runs to 15 residues. CDR3 sequence: CASINRGLGHNEQFF. Here the CDR3 DNA reads TGTGCCAGTATTAACAGGGGGCTCGGACACAATGAGCAGTTCTTC.

The chain links TRBV10-1 to TRBJ2-7, with unresolved D. V gave up 3 bases and J gave up 1 base, with 4 bases separating them. Germline assignment: CDR1 WNHNN and CDR2 SYGVQD (reference sequence). The CDR3 loop spans 12 amino acids. CDR3 nucleotides: TGCGCCAGCAGTGACTTGTCCTACGAGCAGTACTTC. Protein sequence: CASSDLSYEQYF.

The chain links TRBV9 to TRBJ1-4; D gene ambiguous. CDR1 and CDR2 from the germline V gene are SGDLS and YYNGEE. V dropped 0 bases and J dropped 0 bases, with 6 bases sitting between them. The CDR3 has 15 residues. Here the CDR3 DNA reads TGTGCCAGCAGCGTAGGGGAGACAACTAATGAAAAACTGTTTTTT. It encodes CASSVGETTNEKLFF.

The V and J genes are TRBV2 and TRBJ1-1; 8 bases are shared with TRBD1. The ends lost 6 bases at V and 4 bases at J; junction bases unmatched: 7. This CDR3 is 14 amino acids long. Germline loops: CDR1 SNHLY, CDR2 FYNNEI. The CDR3 DNA sequence: TGTGCCAGCAGGGGACAGGAAGACCCCACTGAAGCTTTCTTT. The encoded protein is CASRGQEDPTEAFF.

The chain recombines TRBV19 with TRBJ2-3, with 9 bases matching TRBD1. V lost 2 bases and J lost 4; bases outside the gene matches: 7. The CDR3 is made up of 16 amino acids. Germline CDR1 and CDR2: LNHDA and SQIVND (reference sequence). In DNA form, the CDR3 reads TGTGCCAGTAGTATATTCTGGACAGGGGCCTCAGATACGCAGTATTTT. This codes for CASSIFWTGASDTQYF.

The J gene is TRBJ1-1, the V gene TRBV25-1; 7 bases are shared with TRBD1. CDR1 and CDR2 from the germline V gene are MGHDK and SYGVNS. Unmatched junction bases numbered 16, after V lost 8 bases and J lost 1 base. This CDR3 spans 17 amino acids. CDR3 amino acids: CASPTMIDRAPNTEAFF. Written as DNA, the CDR3 is TGTGCCAGCCCTACTATGATCGACAGGGCGCCGAACACTGAAGCTTTCTTT.

In regard to this clone: Additional DNA sequences in this sample encode the identical CDR3. V usage is TRBV9 and J usage is TRBJ2-7; unclear D gene. Trimming took 0 bases from V and 4 from J, leaving 11 bases between them. Per germline, CDR1 SGDLS and CDR2 YYNGEE. CDR3 length equals 14 residues. As DNA, the CDR3 is TGTGCCAGCAGCGTAGCCGGTAGTGCGTACGAGCAGTACTTC. Encoded protein: CASSVAGSAYEQYF.